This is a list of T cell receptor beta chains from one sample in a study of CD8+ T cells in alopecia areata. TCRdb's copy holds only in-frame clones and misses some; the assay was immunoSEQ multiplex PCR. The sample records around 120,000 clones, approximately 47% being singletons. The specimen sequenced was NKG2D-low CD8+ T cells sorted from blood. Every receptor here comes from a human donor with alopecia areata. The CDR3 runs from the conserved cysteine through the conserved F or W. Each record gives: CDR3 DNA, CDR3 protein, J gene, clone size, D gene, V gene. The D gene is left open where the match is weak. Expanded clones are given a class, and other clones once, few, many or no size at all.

cdr3_nt: TGTGCCAGCAGTTTCTTGGGAGGGAGCAATCAGCCCCAGCATTTT
cdr3_aa: CASSFLGGSNQPQHF
j_call: TRBJ1-5
clone_size: once
d_call: .
v_call: TRBV27

cdr3_nt: TGTGCCAGCAGCTCATACCAGACTAGCGGCTACACCTTC
cdr3_aa: CASSSYQTSGYTF
j_call: TRBJ1-2
clone_size: once
d_call: .
v_call: TRBV5-6

cdr3_nt: TGCAGCGTCATCCGGAGCGGGAGTGTTGAGCAGTACTTC
cdr3_aa: CSVIRSGSVEQYF
j_call: TRBJ2-7
clone_size: few
d_call: TRBD2
v_call: TRBV29-1

cdr3_nt: TGTGCCAGCAGTTCTACACAGGGACGAAACTATGGCTACACCTTC
cdr3_aa: CASSSTQGRNYGYTF
j_call: TRBJ1-2
clone_size: .
d_call: .
v_call: TRBV7-9

cdr3_nt: TGTGCCAGCAGCTTTTCACGACAGGGAGTCGGAAACATTCAGTACTTC
cdr3_aa: CASSFSRQGVGNIQYF
j_call: TRBJ2-4
clone_size: .
d_call: TRBD1
v_call: TRBV11-2

cdr3_nt: TGTGCCAGCAGCTATGAAGGGGATTCACCCCTCCACTTT
cdr3_aa: CASSYEGDSPLHF
j_call: TRBJ1-6
clone_size: .
d_call: .
v_call: TRBV5-4

cdr3_nt: TGCGCCAGCAGCAGGGGTTACAATGAGCAGTTCTTC
cdr3_aa: CASSRGYNEQFF
j_call: TRBJ2-1
clone_size: .
d_call: .
v_call: TRBV4-1

cdr3_nt: TGTGCCAGCAGCCTCCGGGGACTCAGCTCCTACGAGCAGTACTTC
cdr3_aa: CASSLRGLSSYEQYF
j_call: TRBJ2-7
clone_size: .
d_call: .
v_call: TRBV27

cdr3_nt: TGTGCCAGCAGCTCGACAACGGACCGGGGGTGGACTGAAGCTTTCTTT
cdr3_aa: CASSSTTDRGWTEAFF
j_call: TRBJ1-1
clone_size: .
d_call: .
v_call: TRBV7-9

cdr3_nt: TGCGCCAGCAGCGTCGGGACGGACTCCTACGAGCAGTACTTC
cdr3_aa: CASSVGTDSYEQYF
j_call: TRBJ2-7
clone_size: .
d_call: .
v_call: TRBV5-1

cdr3_nt: TGTGCCAGCAGCCAAAGCATGCCTGCGTGGGAGCTGTTTTTT
cdr3_aa: CASSQSMPAWELFF
j_call: TRBJ2-2
clone_size: .
d_call: .
v_call: TRBV14

cdr3_nt: TGCGCCAGCAGCCTCGCGACCAGACTGTTCACAGATACGCAGTATTTT
cdr3_aa: CASSLATRLFTDTQYF
j_call: TRBJ2-3
clone_size: .
d_call: .
v_call: TRBV4-1

cdr3_nt: TGTGCTAGTGGTTTGTCGTCGGTAACAGATACGCAGTATTTT
cdr3_aa: CASGLSSVTDTQYF
j_call: TRBJ2-3
clone_size: .
d_call: .
v_call: TRBV12-5

cdr3_nt: TGTGCCTGGAGCTCCGGGGGGAACACTGAAGCTTTCTTT
cdr3_aa: CAWSSGGNTEAFF
j_call: TRBJ1-1
clone_size: few
d_call: .
v_call: TRBV30

cdr3_nt: TGTGCCAGCAGTGAGTCACAGGAGAACACTGAAGCTTTCTTT
cdr3_aa: CASSESQENTEAFF
j_call: TRBJ1-1
clone_size: .
d_call: .
v_call: TRBV2

cdr3_nt: TGCGCCAGCAGCCAAGACTTAGCGGGAGAAGGCGGTGAGCAGTTCTTC
cdr3_aa: CASSQDLAGEGGEQFF
j_call: TRBJ2-1
clone_size: .
d_call: TRBD2
v_call: TRBV4-3

cdr3_nt: TGTGCCAGCAGCCAAGATGGGACAGGGACCACTGAAGCTTTCTTT
cdr3_aa: CASSQDGTGTTEAFF
j_call: TRBJ1-1
clone_size: many
d_call: TRBD1
v_call: TRBV4-2

cdr3_nt: TGTGCCAGCGTAAGGGGGGAGGCCCGCGAGACCCAGTACTTC
cdr3_aa: CASVRGEARETQYF
j_call: TRBJ2-5
clone_size: .
d_call: .
v_call: TRBV6-5

cdr3_nt: TGCAGCGTTGAGAACCGGGACAGGGCGTCCTACGAGCAGTACTTC
cdr3_aa: CSVENRDRASYEQYF
j_call: TRBJ2-7
clone_size: few
d_call: TRBD1
v_call: TRBV29-1

cdr3_nt: TGTGCCAGCAAGGACGATGTTGCTGAAGCTTTCTTT
cdr3_aa: CASKDDVAEAFF
j_call: TRBJ1-1
clone_size: medium-sized
d_call: .
v_call: TRBV7-9

cdr3_nt: TGTGCCTGGAGTCCCCCTAATACCGGGGAGCTGTTTTTT
cdr3_aa: CAWSPPNTGELFF
j_call: TRBJ2-2
clone_size: .
d_call: .
v_call: TRBV30

cdr3_nt: TGTGCCAGCAGTCCTCCTTGGACTAGTAGGAAGGAGACCCAGTACTTC
cdr3_aa: CASSPPWTSRKETQYF
j_call: TRBJ2-5
clone_size: .
d_call: TRBD2
v_call: TRBV28

cdr3_nt: TGTGCCAGCAGCTTAACCGGGGAGCTGTTTTTT
cdr3_aa: CASSLTGELFF
j_call: TRBJ2-2
clone_size: .
d_call: .
v_call: TRBV7-2

cdr3_nt: TGTGCCAGCAGCGACCCCTTAGCGGGAGGGATCACAGATACGCAGTATTTT
cdr3_aa: CASSDPLAGGITDTQYF
j_call: TRBJ2-3
clone_size: .
d_call: TRBD2
v_call: TRBV9

cdr3_nt: TGTGCCAGCAGCCCTACGGAGGACAGTCCGGAACAGTACTTC
cdr3_aa: CASSPTEDSPEQYF
j_call: TRBJ2-7
clone_size: few
d_call: .
v_call: TRBV7-9

cdr3_nt: TGTGCCAGCAGCACACGGGGGCAGTACTTC
cdr3_aa: CASSTRGQYF
j_call: TRBJ2-7
clone_size: .
d_call: .
v_call: TRBV7-9

cdr3_nt: TGCAGCGTTTTTGACGGAGAGACCCAGTACTTC
cdr3_aa: CSVFDGETQYF
j_call: TRBJ2-5
clone_size: .
d_call: .
v_call: TRBV29-1